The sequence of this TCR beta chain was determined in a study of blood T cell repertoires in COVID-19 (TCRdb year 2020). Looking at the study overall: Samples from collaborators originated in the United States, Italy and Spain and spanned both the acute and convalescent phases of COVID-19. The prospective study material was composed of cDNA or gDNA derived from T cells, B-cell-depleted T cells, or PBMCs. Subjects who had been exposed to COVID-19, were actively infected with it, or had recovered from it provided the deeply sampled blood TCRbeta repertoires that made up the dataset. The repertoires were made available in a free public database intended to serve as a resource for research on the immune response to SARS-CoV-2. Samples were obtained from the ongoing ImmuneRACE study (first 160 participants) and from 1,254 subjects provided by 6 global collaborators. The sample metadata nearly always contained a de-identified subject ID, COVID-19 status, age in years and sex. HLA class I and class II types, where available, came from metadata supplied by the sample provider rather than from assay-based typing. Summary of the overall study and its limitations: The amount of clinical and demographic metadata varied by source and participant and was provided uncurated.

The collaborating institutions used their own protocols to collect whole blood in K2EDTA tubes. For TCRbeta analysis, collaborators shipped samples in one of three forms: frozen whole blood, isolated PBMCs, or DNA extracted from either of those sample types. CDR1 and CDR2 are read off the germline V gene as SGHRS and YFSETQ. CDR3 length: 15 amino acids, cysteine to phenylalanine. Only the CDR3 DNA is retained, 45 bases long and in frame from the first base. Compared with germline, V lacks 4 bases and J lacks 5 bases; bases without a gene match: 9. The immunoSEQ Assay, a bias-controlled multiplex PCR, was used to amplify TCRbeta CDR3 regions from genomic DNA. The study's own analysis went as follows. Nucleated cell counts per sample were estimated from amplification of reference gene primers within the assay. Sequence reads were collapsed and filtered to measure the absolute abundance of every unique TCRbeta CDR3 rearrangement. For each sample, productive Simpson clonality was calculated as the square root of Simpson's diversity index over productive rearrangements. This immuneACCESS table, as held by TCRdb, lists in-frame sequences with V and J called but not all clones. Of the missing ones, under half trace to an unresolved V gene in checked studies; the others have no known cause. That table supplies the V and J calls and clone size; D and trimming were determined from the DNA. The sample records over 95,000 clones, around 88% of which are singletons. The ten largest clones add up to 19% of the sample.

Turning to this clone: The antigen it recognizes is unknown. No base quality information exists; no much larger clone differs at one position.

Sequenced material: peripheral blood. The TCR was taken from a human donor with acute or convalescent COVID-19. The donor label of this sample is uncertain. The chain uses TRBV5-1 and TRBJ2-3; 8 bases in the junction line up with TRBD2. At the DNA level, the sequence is TGCGCCAGCAGCAAAAACCCCGGGGGGGGAGATACGCAGTATTTT. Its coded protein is CASSKNPGGGDTQYF.